One sample yielded the 27 T cell receptor beta chains listed below, sequenced in a study of cytomegalovirus exposure and HLA in healthy donors (TCRdb year 2017). The receptor library was made with the immunoSEQ multiplex PCR assay. The multiplex PCR relied on a mix of 60 forward primers for TCR Vbeta segments and 13 reverse primers for TCR Jbeta segments. TCRdb re-hosts the immuneACCESS table, in-frame sequences only. Its copies lack some clones; in the studies checked, an unresolved V gene accounts for under half of them, and the cause for the rest is not known. For this sample there are a few hundred thousand clones; over 85% appear just once. Of the sample, roughly 2.3% falls within the top ten clones. The sample comprised PBMCs. The origin of the receptors is a woman younger than 35 in good health and CMV-seronegative.

J is TRBJ1-2 and V is TRBV25-1, with TRBD1 matching over 7 bases. Per germline, CDR1 MGHDK and CDR2 SYGVNS. The CDR3 has 15 amino acids. J gave up 4 bases and V 1 base, and 6 bases lay outside the gene matches. CDR3 residues: CASSESKGAGYGYTF. CDR3 sequence (DNA): TGTGCCAGCAGTGAATCCAAGGGGGCCGGCTATGGCTACACCTTC.

The chain links TRBV7-3 to TRBJ1-2; TRBD1 matches at 9 bases. The V and J ends lost 0 bases and 8 bases, in that order; junction bases with no gene match: 7. The CDR3 spans 15 residues. CDR1 and CDR2 (germline): SGHTA, FQGTGA. The CDR3 nucleotides are TGTGCCAGCAGCTTAACGGGACAGGGTAAGGTCGGCTACACCTTC. Its translation: CASSLTGQGKVGYTF.

This chain uses TRBV30 with TRBJ1-2, with TRBD1 matching 8 bases. CDR3 length: 13 amino acids. The V gene end was trimmed by 7 bases and the J gene end by 4 bases; junction bases not matched to a gene: 8. Germline V gene data show CDR1 as GTSNPN and CDR2 as SVGIG (reference sequence). DNA of the CDR3: TGTGCCTCGGAACAGGGGGGGCTCTATGGCTACACCTTC. Translation: CASEQGGLYGYTF.

The CDR3 DNA is TGCGCCAGCAGGGATGAACGGGGGAGCTCCTACAATGAGCAGTTCTTC. Translating gives CASRDERGSSYNEQFF. V usage is TRBV10-2 and J usage is TRBJ2-1; D might be TRBD2 (6 bases). The CDR3 length is 16 residues. The germline V gene has CDR1 WSHSY and CDR2 SAAADI. The germline V and J ends were trimmed by 6 bases and 0 bases, with 15 bases remaining between them.

This rearrangement joins TRBV21-1 to TRBJ2-7; the table's D call TRBD1 went unverified against the DNA. TRBV21-1 corresponds to a pseudogene. This CDR3 is 14 amino acids long. CDR3 coding DNA: TGTGCCAGCAGCGGCCGAGGGGGCTATTACGAGCAGTACTTC. It codes for CASSGRGGYYEQYF.

V is TRBV10-3 and J is TRBJ2-7, with D possibly TRBD2 on 5 matching bases. V was pared by 10 bases and J by 6 bases, with 31 bases between. The CDR3 is made up of 17 amino acids. From germline, CDR1 is ENHRY and CDR2 SYGVKD. The CDR3 region is CATQDTGGDWYTSEQYF. CDR3 bases: TGTGCCACCCAGGATACCGGCGGAGATTGGTACACTAGCGAGCAGTACTTC.

This chain connects TRBV7-8 to TRBJ2-1; 12 bases match TRBD2. CDR3 size: 15 residues. CDR1 and CDR2 (germline): SGHVS, FQNEAQ. V dropped 4 bases and J dropped 9; count of bases not matched to a gene: 7. The CDR3 DNA reads as TGTGCCAGCAGCTCACCTAGCGGGGGGGGCCGTGAGCAGTTCTTC. This gives the protein CASSSPSGGGREQFF.

A word on this clone: Other DNA sequences within the sample encode an identical CDR3. This chain uses TRBV4-2 with TRBJ2-5; TRBD1 matches at 7 bases. The CDR3 is 13 residues long. V shed 3 bases and J 2 bases; nucleotides not matched to a gene: 0. Germline CDR1 and CDR2: LGHNA and YNFKEQ. The CDR3 protein is CASSQDRQETQYF. CDR3 bases: TGTGCCAGCAGCCAGGACAGGCAAGAGACCCAGTACTTC.

This clone appeared a single time. The chain couples TRBV5-6 to TRBJ2-7; D possibly corresponds to TRBD2 (5 bases). Trimming took 2 bases from V and 1 from J, leaving 13 bases between them. The CDR3 is 15 amino acids. The V gene's germline CDR1 is SGHDT and CDR2 YYEEEE. The CDR3 loop is CASSFGVKQSYEQYF. CDR3 coding DNA: TGTGCCAGCAGCTTCGGGGTAAAACAGTCCTACGAGCAGTACTTC.

The CDR3 bases are TGCGCCAGCAGCTTCAGGGGCCTCTCCTACGAGCAGTACTTC. Its translation is CASSFRGLSYEQYF. This chain connects TRBV5-1 to TRBJ2-5, with D maybe TRBD1 (6 bases). The J call could be wrong; TRBJ2-7 is a better fit for the DNA end. The CDR3 runs to 14 residues. Germline V gives CDR1 SGHRS, CDR2 YFSETQ.

The chain joins TRBV7-2 to TRBJ1-4; D is undetermined. This CDR3 spans 15 amino acids. With 1 base removed from V and 0 bases from J, the gap between germline ends came to 6 bases. Germline values: CDR1 SGHTA, CDR2 FQGNSA. The DNA for the CDR3 is TGTGCCAGCAGCTTAGGCCGGGCAACTAATGAAAAACTGTTTTTT. Amino acids: CASSLGRATNEKLFF.

The chain couples TRBV27 to TRBJ1-2; D is unclear. V was shortened by 8 bases and J by 8 bases, with 21 bases between the two germline ends. This CDR3 has 14 amino acids. The V gene's germline CDR1 is MNHEY and CDR2 SMNVEV (reference sequence). CDR3 loop: CASRPGPGLGGYTF. DNA for the CDR3: TGTGCCAGCCGACCCGGCCCAGGACTAGGGGGCTACACCTTC.

This rearrangement joins TRBV2 to TRBJ2-5, with 8 nucleotides matching TRBD2. This CDR3 is 15 amino acids long. V gave up 4 bases and J gave up 1 base; unmatched junction bases: 5. CDR1 and CDR2 from the germline V gene are SNHLY and FYNNEI. DNA for the CDR3: TGTGCCAGCAGTGGAGGCGGGGGGCCCCAAGAGACCCAGTACTTC. Residues: CASSGGGGPQETQYF.

Details on this clone: The germline gene is not matched at one end of the junction; a read error may be the cause. The sample has other DNA sequences that encode this CDR3 too. The chain has TRBV7-9 and TRBJ2-1, with 10 bases matching TRBD2. CDR3 length equals 13 residues. Looked up from germline, CDR1 is SEHNR and CDR2 is FQNEAQ (reference sequence). CDR3 amino acids: CASSVLAGVEQFF. Here the CDR3 DNA reads TGTGCTAGCAGCGTTCTAGCGGGGGTTGAGCAGTTCTTC. The full variable domain, its missing parts supplied by reference TRBV7-9 and TRBJ2-1, is DTGVSQNPRHKITKRGQNVTFRCDPISEHNRLYWYRQTLGQGPEFLTYFQNEAQLEKSRLLSDRFSAERPKGSFSTLEIQRTEQGDSAMYLCASSVLAGVEQFFGPGTRLTVL.

V is TRBV15 and J is TRBJ2-1; unclear D gene. Germline V gene sequence: CDR1 LNHNV, CDR2 YYDKDF (reference sequence). The CDR3 totals 15 residues. V was trimmed by 0 bases and J by 4 bases, leaving 10 bases between them. CDR3 region: CATSREAVLYNEQFF. CDR3 sequence (DNA): TGTGCCACCAGCAGAGAGGCAGTTCTGTACAATGAGCAGTTCTTC.

This chain's CDR3 is CASSQPPGNGYTF. CDR3 bases: TGTGCCAGCAGCCAACCCCCAGGGAACGGCTACACCTTC. The V call is TRBV6-5, the J call TRBJ1-2; TRBD1 might be the D (5 bases). Germline values: CDR1 MNHEY, CDR2 SVGAGI. V was shortened by 6 bases and J by 8 bases, with 16 bases between the two germline ends. CDR3 length equals 13 residues.

The chain combines TRBV11-2 with TRBJ1-1, with TRBD1 identical over 7 bases. CDR3 length: 13 residues. From germline, CDR1 is SGHAT and CDR2 FQNNGV. V shed 4 bases, J shed 6 bases, and the junction held 5 bases outside the gene matches. CDR3 bases: TGTGCCAGCAGCTCCAGGGGGTATGCTGAAGCTTTCTTT. Protein product: CASSSRGYAEAFF.

This chain links TRBV5-1 with TRBJ1-1; TRBD1 is a possible D gene (6 bases). The CDR3 is 13 residues long. Germline-derived CDR1 and CDR2 are SGHRS and YFSETQ. Trimming took off 5 bases at V and 8 bases at J, with 16 bases between the two ends. The CDR3, as DNA: TGCGCCAGCAGTAATTCTCGACAGGAAGAAGCTTTCTTT. It yields the protein CASSNSRQEEAFF.

This clone was detected a few times. The chain joins TRBV18 to TRBJ1-1; 7 nucleotides agree with TRBD1. The V segment lost 3 bases and the J segment 4 bases; nucleotides outside the gene matches: 2. Per the germline V gene, CDR1 is KGHSH and CDR2 is LQKENI. The length of the CDR3 is 13 residues. The CDR3 sequence is CASSPTGSTEAFF. The CDR3 DNA sequence: TGTGCCAGCTCACCGACAGGGTCCACTGAAGCTTTCTTT.

The gene calls are TRBV6-5 and TRBJ1-1; TRBD1 might be the D (5 bases). The CDR3 covers 14 residues. Trimming took 0 bases from V and 4 from J, leaving 9 bases between them. Germline CDR1 MNHEY, CDR2 SVGAGI. The CDR3 DNA follows: TGTGCCAGCAGTTACTCGGCCAGGGCCACTGAAGCTTTCTTT. Translated: CASSYSARATEAFF.

The chain recombines TRBV28 with TRBJ1-4; tentative D call: TRBD1 (6 bases). CDR3 length: 15 residues. Per the germline V gene, CDR1 is MDHEN and CDR2 is SYDVKM. Between the trimmed V and J ends, which lost 5 bases and 6 bases, there was a span of 16 bases. The CDR3 loop is CASSPSGGAHEKLFF. CDR3 in DNA: TGTGCCAGCAGTCCATCGGGGGGGGCTCATGAAAAACTGTTTTTT.

V and J are TRBV2 and TRBJ2-1, with 8 bases aligning to TRBD1. Germline trimming cut 4 bases from V and 1 base from J; bases unmatched to any gene: 3. The CDR3 sequence is 15 residues long. CDR1 and CDR2 (germline): SNHLY, FYNNEI. CDR3 DNA sequence: TGTGCCAGCAGTGTAACAGGGGGGTCCTACAATGAGCAGTTCTTC. This encodes CASSVTGGSYNEQFF.

CDR3 nucleotides: TGCAGCGTTGTGGGGCAGGGGCTCCCCCCTGCCTCCGCTCTTTATGGCTACACCTTC. The encoded protein is CSVVGQGLPPASALYGYTF. The rearrangement joins TRBV29-1 to TRBJ1-2; possible D gene TRBD1, 6 bases. In germline, CDR1 is SQVTM, CDR2 ANQGSEA. This CDR3 is 19 amino acids long. V was clipped by 4 bases and J by 5 bases, with 32 bases between them.

The chain is built from TRBV5-1 and TRBJ1-1; tentative D call: TRBD1 (6 bases). CDR3 length equals 15 residues. V was pared by 2 bases and J by 5 bases, with 16 bases between. Germline V gene lookup returns CDR1 SGHRS and CDR2 YFSETQ. CDR3 nucleotide sequence: TGCGCCAGCAGCTTAGGGGCAGGGGTGATAACTGAAGCTTTCTTT. It encodes CASSLGAGVITEAFF.

V gene TRBV9 combines with J gene TRBJ2-3; 11 nucleotides line up with TRBD2. The CDR3 spans 19 residues. Unmatched junction bases numbered 17, after V lost 4 bases and J lost 4 bases. Germline lookup yields CDR1 SGDLS and CDR2 YYNGEE. CDR3 sequence (DNA): TGTGCCAGCAGCCCGATCCTTAGCGGGGGGGCCAAAGTTCCAGATACGCAGTATTTT. This sequence encodes CASSPILSGGAKVPDTQYF.

V is TRBV5-1 and J is TRBJ2-1, with TRBD1 matching over 7 bases. J lost 5 bases, V lost 4 bases, and 6 bases had no gene match. The CDR3 totals 14 residues. CDR1 and CDR2 (germline): SGHRS, YFSETQ. The CDR3 nucleotides read TGCGCCAGCAGCAGGGACAGAACTAACAATGAGCAGTTCTTC. As protein: CASSRDRTNNEQFF.

The chain is built from TRBV9 and TRBJ2-1, with a tentative D call TRBD2 (6 bases). Per the germline V gene, CDR1 is SGDLS and CDR2 is YYNGEE. Trimming removed 0 bases from V and 3 bases from J, with 13 bases in between. The CDR3 runs to 16 residues. DNA for the CDR3: TGTGCCAGCAGCGTAGGAGATAGCGGCTTCTACAATGAGCAGTTCTTC. Translation: CASSVGDSGFYNEQFF.